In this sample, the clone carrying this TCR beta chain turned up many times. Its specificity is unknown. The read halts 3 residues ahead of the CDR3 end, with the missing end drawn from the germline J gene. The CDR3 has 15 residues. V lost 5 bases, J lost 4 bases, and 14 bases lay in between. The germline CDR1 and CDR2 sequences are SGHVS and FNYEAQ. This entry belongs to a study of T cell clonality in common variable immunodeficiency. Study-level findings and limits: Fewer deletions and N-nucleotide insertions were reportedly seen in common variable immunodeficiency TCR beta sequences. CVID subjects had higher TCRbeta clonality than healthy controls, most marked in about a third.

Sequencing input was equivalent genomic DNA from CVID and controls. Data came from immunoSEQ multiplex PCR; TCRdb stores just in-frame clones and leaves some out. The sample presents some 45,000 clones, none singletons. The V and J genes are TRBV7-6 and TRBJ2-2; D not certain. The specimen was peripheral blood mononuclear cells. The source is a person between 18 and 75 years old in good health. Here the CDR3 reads CASSPGPSGTGELFF. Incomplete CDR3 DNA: TGTGCCAGCAGCCCGGGTCCCTCTGGCACCGGGGAG.